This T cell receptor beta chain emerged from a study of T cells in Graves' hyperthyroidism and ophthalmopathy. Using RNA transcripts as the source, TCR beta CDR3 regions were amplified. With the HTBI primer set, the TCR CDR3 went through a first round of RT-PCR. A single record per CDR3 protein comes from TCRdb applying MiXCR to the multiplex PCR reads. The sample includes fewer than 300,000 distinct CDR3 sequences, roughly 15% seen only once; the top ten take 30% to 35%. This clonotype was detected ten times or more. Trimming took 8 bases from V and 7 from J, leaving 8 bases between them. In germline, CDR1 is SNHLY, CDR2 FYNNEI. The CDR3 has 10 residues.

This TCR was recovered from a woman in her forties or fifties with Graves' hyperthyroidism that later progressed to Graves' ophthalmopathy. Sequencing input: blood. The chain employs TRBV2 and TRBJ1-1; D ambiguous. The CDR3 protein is CASSGFEAFF. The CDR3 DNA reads TGTGCCAGCTCGGGGTTTGAAGCTTTCTTT.